This entry lists 5 T cell receptor beta chains sequenced from one sample in a study of blood T cells in healthy people across ages (dated by TCRdb to between 2014 and 2017). The receptor library was made with 5' RACE. Instrument used: Illumina HiSeq 2500. A second roughly 7 to 11 cycle PCR used a sample-barcoded 5' primer and a J-beta primer mix. TCRdb took the public reads, trimmed them with fastp at Q25, ran MiXCR for clone calling and kept in-frame beta chains. CDR3 protein duplicates are merged, each entry listing the most common genes and DNA. The sample includes over a million distinct CDR3 sequences, with about 40% observed a single time. Of the sample, roughly 7.9% falls within the top ten clones. Specimen: blood. These receptors were collected from a woman between 18 and 30 years old in good health.

V is TRBV20-1 and J is TRBJ2-4; tentative D call: TRBD2 (5 bases). The DNA end favors TRBJ2-7, so the J call may be wrong. The CDR3 length is 13 residues. From germline, CDR1 is DFQATT and CDR2 SNEGSKA (reference sequence). The CDR3 region is CSARGLGLYEQYF. The CDR3 DNA reads TGCAGTGCTAGAGGGTTAGGACTCTACGAGCAGTACTTC.

J is TRBJ1-2 and V is TRBV20-1, with D unclear. Germline lookup yields CDR1 DFQATT and CDR2 SNEGSKA (reference sequence). The length of the CDR3 is 14 residues. With 0 bases removed from V and 4 bases from J, the gap between germline ends came to 12 bases. The CDR3 spells CSARDSERGYGYTF. The CDR3 nucleotides are TGCAGTGCTAGAGATTCCGAAAGAGGCTATGGCTACACCTTC.

In its sample, this clonotype was seen a few times. The chain carries TRBV4-1 and TRBJ2-1; 13 bases agree with TRBD2. The germline gives CDR1 MGHRA, CDR2 YSYEKL. This CDR3 spans 16 amino acids. V trimming: 4 bases; J trimming: 7 bases; junction bases outside the gene matches: 7. The CDR3 region has the DNA TGCGCCAGCAGCCCGGCCGGGACTAGCGGGATTAATGAGCAGTTCTTC. Amino acid sequence: CASSPAGTSGINEQFF.

This clonotype appeared a few times. V gene TRBV29-1 combines with J gene TRBJ1-4; weak D call: TRBD1 (6 bases). Trimming shortened V by 6 bases and J by 0 bases, and 14 bases separated the two germline ends. Germline CDR1 is SQVTM and CDR2 is ANQGSEA. This CDR3 contains 15 residues. CDR3 in DNA: TGCAGCGTCTCGGGACACTCTGCAACTAATGAAAAACTGTTTTTT. It translates to CSVSGHSATNEKLFF.

The chain is built from TRBV4-1 and TRBJ1-2; possibly TRBD1 for D (6 bases). The V end lost 1 base, the J end lost 7 bases, and 19 bases lay between the germline ends. Germline CDR1 MGHRA, CDR2 YSYEKL. The CDR3 sequence is 16 residues long. This CDR3 reads CASSQGIAYRDGGYTF. The CDR3 nucleotides are TGCGCCAGCAGCCAAGGTATAGCCTACAGGGACGGTGGCTACACCTTC.